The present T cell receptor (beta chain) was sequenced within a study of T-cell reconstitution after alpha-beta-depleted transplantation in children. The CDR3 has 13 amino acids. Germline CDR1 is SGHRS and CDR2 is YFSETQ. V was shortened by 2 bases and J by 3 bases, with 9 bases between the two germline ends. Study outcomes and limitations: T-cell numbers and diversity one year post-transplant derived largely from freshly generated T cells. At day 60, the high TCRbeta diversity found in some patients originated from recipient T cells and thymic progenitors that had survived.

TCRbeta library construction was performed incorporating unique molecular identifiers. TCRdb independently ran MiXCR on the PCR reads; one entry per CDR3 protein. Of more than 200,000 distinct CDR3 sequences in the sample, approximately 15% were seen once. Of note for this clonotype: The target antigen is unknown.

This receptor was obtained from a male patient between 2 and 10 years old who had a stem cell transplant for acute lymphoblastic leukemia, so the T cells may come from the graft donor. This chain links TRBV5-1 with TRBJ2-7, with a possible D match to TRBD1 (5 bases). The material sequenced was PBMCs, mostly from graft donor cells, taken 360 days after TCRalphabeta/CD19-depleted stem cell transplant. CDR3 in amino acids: CASSLTGIYEQYF. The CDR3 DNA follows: TGCGCCAGCAGCTTAACAGGTATCTACGAGCAGTACTTC.